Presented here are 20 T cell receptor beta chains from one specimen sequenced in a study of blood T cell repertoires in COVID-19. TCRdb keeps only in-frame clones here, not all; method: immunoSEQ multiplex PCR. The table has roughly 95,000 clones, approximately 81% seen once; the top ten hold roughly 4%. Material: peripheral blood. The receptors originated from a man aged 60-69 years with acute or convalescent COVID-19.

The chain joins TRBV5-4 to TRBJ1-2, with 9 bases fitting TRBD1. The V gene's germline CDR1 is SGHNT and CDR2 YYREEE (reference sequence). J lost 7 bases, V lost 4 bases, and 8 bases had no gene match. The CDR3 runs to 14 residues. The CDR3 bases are TGTGCCAGCAGCGTCGGACAGGGGTCGTCTGGCTACACCTTC. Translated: CASSVGQGSSGYTF.

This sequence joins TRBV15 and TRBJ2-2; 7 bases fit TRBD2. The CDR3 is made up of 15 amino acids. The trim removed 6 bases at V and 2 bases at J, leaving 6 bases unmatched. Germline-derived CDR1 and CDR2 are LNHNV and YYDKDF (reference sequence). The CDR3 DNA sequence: TGTGCCACCAGGGCGGGAGTGGAAAACACCGGGGAGCTGTTTTTT. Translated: CATRAGVENTGELFF.

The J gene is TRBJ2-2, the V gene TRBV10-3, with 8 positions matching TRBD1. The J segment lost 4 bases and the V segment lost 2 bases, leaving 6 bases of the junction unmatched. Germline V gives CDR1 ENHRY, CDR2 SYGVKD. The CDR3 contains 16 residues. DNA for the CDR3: TGTGCCATCAGTGAGGCGGGACAGGTTCGCACCGGGGAGCTGTTTTTT. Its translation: CAISEAGQVRTGELFF.

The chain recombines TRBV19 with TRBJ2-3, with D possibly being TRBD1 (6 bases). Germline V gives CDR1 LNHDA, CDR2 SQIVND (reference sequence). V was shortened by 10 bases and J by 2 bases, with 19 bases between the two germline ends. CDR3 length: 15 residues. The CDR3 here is CATSTGLQPTDTQYF. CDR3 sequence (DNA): TGTGCCACCTCGACAGGATTACAACCCACAGATACGCAGTATTTT.

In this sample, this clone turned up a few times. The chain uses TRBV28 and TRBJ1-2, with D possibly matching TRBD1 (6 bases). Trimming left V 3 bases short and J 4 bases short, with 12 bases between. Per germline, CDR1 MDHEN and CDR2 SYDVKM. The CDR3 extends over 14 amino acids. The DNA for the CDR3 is TGTGCCAGCAGTTTCGGCACACAGGGCTATGGCTACACCTTC. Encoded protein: CASSFGTQGYGYTF.

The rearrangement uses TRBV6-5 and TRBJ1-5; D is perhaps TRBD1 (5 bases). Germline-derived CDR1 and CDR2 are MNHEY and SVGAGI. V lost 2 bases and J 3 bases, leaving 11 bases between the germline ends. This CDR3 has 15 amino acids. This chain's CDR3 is CASSYTPGYNQPQHF. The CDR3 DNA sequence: TGTGCCAGCAGTTACACCCCAGGGTACAATCAGCCCCAGCATTTT.

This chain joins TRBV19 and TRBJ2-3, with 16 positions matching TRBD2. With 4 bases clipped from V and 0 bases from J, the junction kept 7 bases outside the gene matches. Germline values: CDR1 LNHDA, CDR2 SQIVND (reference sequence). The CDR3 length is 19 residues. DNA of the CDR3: TGTGCCAGTAGTAGGGGACTAGCGGGAGGGATTTCTAGCACAGATACGCAGTATTTT. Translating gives CASSRGLAGGISSTDTQYF.

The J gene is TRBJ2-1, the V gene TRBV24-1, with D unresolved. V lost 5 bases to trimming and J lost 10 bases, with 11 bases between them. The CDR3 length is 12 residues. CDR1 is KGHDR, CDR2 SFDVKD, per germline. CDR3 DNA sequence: TGTGCCACCAGTGGTCCCTCTCGGGAGCAGTTCTTC. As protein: CATSGPSREQFF.

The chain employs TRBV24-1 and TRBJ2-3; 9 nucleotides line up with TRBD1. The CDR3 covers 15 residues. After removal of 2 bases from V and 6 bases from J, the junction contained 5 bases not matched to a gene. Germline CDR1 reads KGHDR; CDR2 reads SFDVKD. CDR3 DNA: TGTGCCACCAGTGATTGGGGACAGGGCGGGGATACGCAGTATTTT. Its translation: CATSDWGQGGDTQYF.

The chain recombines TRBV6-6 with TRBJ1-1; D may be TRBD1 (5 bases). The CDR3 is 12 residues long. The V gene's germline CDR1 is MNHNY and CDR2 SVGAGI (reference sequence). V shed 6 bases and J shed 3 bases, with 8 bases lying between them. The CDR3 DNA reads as TGTGCCAGCAGCCCCAGGGACACTGAAGCTTTCTTT. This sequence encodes CASSPRDTEAFF.

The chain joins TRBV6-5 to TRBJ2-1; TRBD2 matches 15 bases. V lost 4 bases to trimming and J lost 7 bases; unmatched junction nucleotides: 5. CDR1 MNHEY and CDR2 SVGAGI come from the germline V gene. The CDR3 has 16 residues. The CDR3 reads CASSSTGLAGGNEQFF. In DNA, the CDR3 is TGTGCCAGCAGTTCTACTGGACTAGCGGGGGGGAATGAGCAGTTCTTC.

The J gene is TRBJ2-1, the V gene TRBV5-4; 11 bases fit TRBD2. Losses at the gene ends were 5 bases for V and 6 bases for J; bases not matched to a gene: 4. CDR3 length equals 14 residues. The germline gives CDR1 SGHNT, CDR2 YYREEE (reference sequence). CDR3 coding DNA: TGTGCCAGCAGTGCTAGCGGGAGGCCCAATGAGCAGTTCTTC. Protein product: CASSASGRPNEQFF.

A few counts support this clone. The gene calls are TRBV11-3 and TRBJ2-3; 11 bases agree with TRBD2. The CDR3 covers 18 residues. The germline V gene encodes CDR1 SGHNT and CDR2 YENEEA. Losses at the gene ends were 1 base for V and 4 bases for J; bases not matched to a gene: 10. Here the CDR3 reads CASSLGLIAGGFADTQYF. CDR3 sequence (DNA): TGTGCCAGCAGCTTAGGGTTGATAGCGGGGGGGTTCGCAGATACGCAGTATTTT. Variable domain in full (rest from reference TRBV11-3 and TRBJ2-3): EAGVVQSPRYKIIEKKQPVAFWCNPISGHNTLYWYLQNLGQGPELLIRYENEEAVDDSQLPKDRFSAERLKGVDSTLKIQPAELGDSAVYLCASSLGLIAGGFADTQYFGPGTRLTVL.

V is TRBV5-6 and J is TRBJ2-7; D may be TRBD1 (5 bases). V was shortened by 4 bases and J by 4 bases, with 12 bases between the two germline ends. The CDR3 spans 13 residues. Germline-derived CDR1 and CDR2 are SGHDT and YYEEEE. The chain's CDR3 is CASSTRQTYEQYV. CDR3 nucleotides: TGTGCCAGCAGCACCCGACAGACTTACGAGCAGTACGTC.

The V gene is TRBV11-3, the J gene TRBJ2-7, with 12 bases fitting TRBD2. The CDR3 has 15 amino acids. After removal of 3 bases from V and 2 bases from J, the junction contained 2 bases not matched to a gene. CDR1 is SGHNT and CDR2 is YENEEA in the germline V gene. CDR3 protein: CASSFLAGGTYEQYV. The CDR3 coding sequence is TGTGCCAGCAGCTTCCTAGCGGGAGGGACCTACGAGCAGTACGTC.

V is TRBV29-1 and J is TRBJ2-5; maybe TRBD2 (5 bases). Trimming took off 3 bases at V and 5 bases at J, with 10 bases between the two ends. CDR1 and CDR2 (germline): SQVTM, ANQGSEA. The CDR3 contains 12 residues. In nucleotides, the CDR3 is TGCAGCGTTGAGTCCGGCGGGGAGACCCAGTACTTC. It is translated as CSVESGGETQYF.

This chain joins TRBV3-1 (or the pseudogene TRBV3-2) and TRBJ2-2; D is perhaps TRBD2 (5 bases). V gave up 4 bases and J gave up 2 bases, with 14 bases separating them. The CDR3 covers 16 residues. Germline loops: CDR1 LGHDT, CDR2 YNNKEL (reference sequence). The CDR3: CASSLRGTPNTGELFF. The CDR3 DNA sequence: TGTGCCAGCAGCCTTCGGGGAACCCCAAACACCGGGGAGCTGTTTTTT.

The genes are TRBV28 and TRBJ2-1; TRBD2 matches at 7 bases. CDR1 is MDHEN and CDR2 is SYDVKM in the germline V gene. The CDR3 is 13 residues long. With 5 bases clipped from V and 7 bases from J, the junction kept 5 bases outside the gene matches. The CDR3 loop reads CASSPLGGNEQFF. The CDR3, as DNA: TGTGCCAGCAGTCCTTTGGGGGGGAATGAGCAGTTCTTC.

The CDR3 nucleotides read TGTGCCAGCAAATTTAGCGGGGGGCCCTGGGAGCAGTACTTC. It is translated as CASKFSGGPWEQYF. The chain has TRBV6-5 and TRBJ2-7, with TRBD2 matching 10 bases. The CDR3 loop spans 14 amino acids. Germline CDR1 reads MNHEY; CDR2 reads SVGAGI. V lost 7 bases to trimming and J lost 7 bases; unmatched junction nucleotides: 10.

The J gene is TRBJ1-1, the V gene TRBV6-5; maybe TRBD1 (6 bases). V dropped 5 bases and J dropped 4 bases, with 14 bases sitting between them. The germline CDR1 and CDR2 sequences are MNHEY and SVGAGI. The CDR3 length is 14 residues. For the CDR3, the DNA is TGTGCCAGCAGTCCAAACCGACAGGCCACTGAAGCTTTCTTT. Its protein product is CASSPNRQATEAFF.